This is a list of T cell receptor beta chains from one sample in a study of CD8+ T cells in alopecia areata. Using immunoSEQ multiplex PCR, the repertoire was profiled, and TCRdb retains in-frame clones only, with some absent. Found here are about 190,000 clones, more than 55% of them singletons; the top ten hold about 1.3%. The sample in question was CD4+ T cells sorted from blood, obtained at roughly week 49, from a patient treated with tofacitinib. Source of these receptors: a human donor with alopecia areata. Each CDR3 is given with its conserved first and last residue. D genes are given only for firm matches. Clone size appears in some rows only: once, few, many, or a class for an expanded clone.

j_call clone_size cdr3_length v_call d_call cdr3_aa cdr3_nt
TRBJ1-2 - 15 TRBV4-3 TRBD1 CASSQGRGQGNGYTF TGCGCCAGCAGCCAAGGGAGAGGACAGGGGAATGGCTACACCTTC
TRBJ2-1 - 13 TRBV7-7 - CASSTGRGNEQFF TGTGCCAGCAGTACAGGGCGTGGCAATGAGCAGTTCTTC
TRBJ1-4 - 15 TRBV5-1 - CASSGGLAGPEKLFF TGCGCCAGCAGCGGAGGCTTAGCCGGACCTGAAAAACTGTTTTTT
TRBJ1-2 - 13 TRBV7-9 - CASSPDSTYGYTF TGTGCCAGCAGCCCCGACAGCACCTATGGCTACACCTTC
TRBJ2-5 - 14 TRBV30 - CAWSVGRGVETQYF TGTGCCTGGAGTGTCGGTAGGGGAGTAGAGACCCAGTACTTC
TRBJ1-1 - 15 TRBV6-5 TRBD1 CASSRRQGVGTEAFF TGTGCCAGCAGTCGAAGACAGGGTGTTGGCACTGAAGCTTTCTTT
TRBJ1-2 - 14 TRBV5-4 - CASSLVQGSDGYTF TGTGCCAGCAGCTTGGTTCAGGGGAGCGATGGCTACACCTTC
TRBJ2-3 - 17 TRBV5-6 TRBD2 CASSRRTSGGFLGTQYF TGTGCCAGCAGCAGAAGGACTAGCGGGGGGTTCTTAGGTACGCAGTATTTT
TRBJ2-3 - 13 TRBV15 - CATSRGGDRTQYF TGTGCCACCAGCAGAGGGGGAGACAGGACGCAGTATTTT
TRBJ2-7 few 11 TRBV29-1 - CSVAQGGEQYF TGCAGCGTTGCCCAGGGAGGAGAGCAGTACTTC
TRBJ2-7 - 14 TRBV29-1 - CSVVSRDRTYEQYF TGCAGCGTTGTGTCAAGGGACCGGACCTACGAGCAGTACTTC
TRBJ1-2 - 12 TRBV6-1 - CASSETGYGYTF TGTGCCAGCAGTGAGACCGGGTATGGCTACACCTTC
TRBJ2-2 - 13 TRBV7-2 - CASSLRESGELFF TGTGCCAGCAGCCTCAGGGAGAGCGGGGAGCTGTTTTTT
TRBJ1-1 once 14 TRBV6-5 - CASTRMDLNTEAFF TGTGCCAGCACCCGGATGGACCTGAACACTGAAGCTTTCTTT
TRBJ1-2 - 14 TRBV29-1 TRBD1 CSVGDRQGVRGYTF TGCAGCGTTGGAGACAGACAGGGAGTGAGGGGCTACACCTTC
TRBJ2-3 - 12 TRBV10-3 - CAIKRDADTQYF TGTGCCATCAAAAGAGATGCAGATACGCAGTATTTT
TRBJ2-3 - 14 TRBV30 - CACHDRFAADTQYF TGTGCCTGCCACGACAGGTTTGCGGCAGATACGCAGTATTTT
TRBJ1-6 - 15 TRBV5-1 TRBD1 CASSPGQEFISPLHF TGCGCCAGCAGCCCGGGACAGGAGTTTATATCACCCCTCCACTTT
TRBJ2-2 few 15 TRBV5-1 TRBD1 CASSSGQGSTGELFF TGCGCCAGCAGCTCGGGACAGGGGAGCACCGGGGAGCTGTTTTTT
TRBJ2-7 once 16 TRBV7-8 TRBD1 CASSPRGQGSSYEQYF TGTGCCAGCAGCCCCCGAGGACAGGGGAGCTCCTACGAGCAGTACTTC
TRBJ2-7 few 12 TRBV5-6 - CASSLDNYEQYF TGTGCCAGCAGCTTGGACAACTACGAGCAGTACTTC
TRBJ1-2 - 16 TRBV5-6 - CASSLRRGRSIYGYTF TGTGCCAGCAGCTTGAGAAGGGGGAGGTCAATTTATGGCTACACCTTC
TRBJ2-7 - 14 TRBV27 - CASSLPMVAYEQYF TGTGCCAGCAGTTTACCTATGGTGGCCTACGAGCAGTACTTC
TRBJ2-5 - 17 TRBV4-3 TRBD2 CASSQETSGGPGETQYF TGCGCCAGCAGCCAAGAGACTAGCGGGGGGCCGGGAGAGACCCAGTACTTC
TRBJ2-5 - 15 TRBV2 - CASSPTWTRQETQYF TGTGCCAGCAGCCCCACGTGGACCCGACAAGAGACCCAGTACTTC
TRBJ1-6 - 14 TRBV2 TRBD1 CASSARQGSSPLHF TGTGCCAGCAGTGCCAGACAGGGGAGTTCACCCCTCCACTTT
TRBJ2-5 few 12 TRBV5-1 - CASSQTKETQYF TGCGCCAGCAGCCAGACTAAAGAGACCCAGTACTTC
TRBJ1-5 - 12 TRBV7-2 - CASSLAESPQHF TGTGCCAGCAGCTTAGCCGAATCGCCCCAGCATTTT
TRBJ1-1 once 12 TRBV30 TRBD1 CAWSRGTVEAFF TGTGCCTGGAGTCGGGGGACAGTTGAAGCTTTCTTT
TRBJ1-6 once 15 TRBV27 - CASSFGSVHQGPLHF TGTGCCAGCAGTTTTGGGTCAGTGCATCAAGGACCCCTCCACTTT
TRBJ1-5 once 14 TRBV18 TRBD1 CASSPTGQNQPQHF TGTGCCAGCTCACCTACGGGACAGAATCAGCCCCAGCATTTT
TRBJ1-4 - 11 TRBV29-1 - CSVARGEKLFF TGCAGCGTGGCCCGGGGGGAAAAACTGTTTTTT
TRBJ2-5 - 14 TRBV29-1 - CSVEAGTLKETQYF TGCAGCGTTGAAGCCGGGACGTTAAAAGAGACCCAGTACTTC
TRBJ2-5 few 16 TRBV5-1 TRBD1 CASGPRTTGGWETQYF TGCGCCAGCGGTCCAAGGACGACAGGGGGCTGGGAGACCCAGTACTTC
TRBJ2-6 - 17 TRBV9 - CASSVGRAGSGANVLTF TGTGCCAGCAGCGTAGGCAGGGCGGGCTCTGGGGCCAACGTCCTGACTTTC